This TCR beta chain was retrieved from a study of shared clonotypes between healthy human individuals. The CDR3 covers 15 residues. Germline assignment: CDR1 LNHDA and CDR2 SQIVND (reference sequence). Trimming removed 3 bases at V and 7 bases at J, with 16 bases between. Each sample came from a Caucasian adult donor living in Nashville, Tennessee. Profiling relied on immunoSEQ multiplex PCR, and the TCRdb table lists in-frame clones only, not all of them. The sample yields about 2 million clones, 90% to 95% seen once. This sequence joins TRBV19 and TRBJ1-5; D might be TRBD1 (5 bases). What was sequenced was naive CD4+ T cells sorted from blood. As to subset: CD45RA+ positively selected. The receptor comes from a man in his late teens or twenties in good health. The CDR3 region has the DNA TGTGCCAGTAGTATGGGCAGGGAGGTAGGGCAGCCCCAGCATTTT. Protein: CASSMGREVGQPQHF.